This T cell receptor beta chain appears in the sequencing data of a study of blood T cell repertoires in COVID-19. This CDR3 spans 15 amino acids. Germline CDR1 is SGHRS and CDR2 is YFSETQ. The ends lost 0 bases at V and 6 bases at J; junction bases unmatched: 3. The data were produced by immunoSEQ multiplex PCR, yet TCRdb's version contains in-frame clones alone and is incomplete. The sample includes roughly 160,000 clones, about 90% of them seen just once. The sequence was collected from a woman between 50 and 59 years old who had recovered from COVID-19. Sequencing used PBMCs or T cells enriched from blood (not recorded which). J is TRBJ2-3 and V is TRBV5-1, with 11 nucleotides matching TRBD2. The CDR3 region is CASSLALAGVDTQYF. Here the CDR3 DNA reads TGCGCCAGCAGCTTGGCACTAGCGGGAGTTGATACGCAGTATTTT.